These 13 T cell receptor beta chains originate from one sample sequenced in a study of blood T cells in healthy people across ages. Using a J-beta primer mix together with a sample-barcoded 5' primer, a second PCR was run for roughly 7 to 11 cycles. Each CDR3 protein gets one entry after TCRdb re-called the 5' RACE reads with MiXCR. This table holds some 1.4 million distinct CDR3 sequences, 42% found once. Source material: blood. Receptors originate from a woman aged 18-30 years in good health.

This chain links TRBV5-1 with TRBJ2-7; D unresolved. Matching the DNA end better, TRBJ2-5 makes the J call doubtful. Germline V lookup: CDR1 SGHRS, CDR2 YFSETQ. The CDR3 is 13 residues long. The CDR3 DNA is TGCGCCAGCAGCTTGGGACCTGTCGAGACCCAGTACTTC. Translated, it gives CASSLGPVETQYF.

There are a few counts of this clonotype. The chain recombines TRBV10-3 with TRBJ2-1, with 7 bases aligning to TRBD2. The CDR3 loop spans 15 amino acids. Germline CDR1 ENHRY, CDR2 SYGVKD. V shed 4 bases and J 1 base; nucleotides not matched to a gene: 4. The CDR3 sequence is CAISGGGTSYNEQFF. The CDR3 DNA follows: TGTGCCATCAGTGGGGGAGGGACTTCCTACAATGAGCAGTTCTTC.

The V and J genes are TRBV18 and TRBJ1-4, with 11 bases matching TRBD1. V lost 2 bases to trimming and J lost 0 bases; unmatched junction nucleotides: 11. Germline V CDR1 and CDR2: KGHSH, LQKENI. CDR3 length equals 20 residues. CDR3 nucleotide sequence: TGTGCCAGCTCACCAGACATCCGGGACAGGGGGAAAGCAACTAATGAAAAACTGTTTTTT. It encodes CASSPDIRDRGKATNEKLFF.

The CDR3 sequence is CASSPGPDSTDTQYF. CDR3 bases: TGTGCCAGCTCACCCGGGCCCGATAGCACAGATACGCAGTATTTT. The chain links TRBV18 to TRBJ2-3; D is unresolved. V was shortened by 3 bases and J by 0 bases, with 10 bases between the two germline ends. CDR1 KGHSH and CDR2 LQKENI come from the germline V gene. This CDR3 comprises 15 residues.

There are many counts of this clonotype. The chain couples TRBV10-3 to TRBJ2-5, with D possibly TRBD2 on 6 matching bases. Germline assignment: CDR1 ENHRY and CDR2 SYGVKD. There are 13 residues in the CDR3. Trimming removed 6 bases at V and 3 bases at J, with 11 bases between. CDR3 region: CAIRDGSEETQYF. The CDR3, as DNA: TGTGCCATCAGAGACGGGAGCGAAGAGACCCAGTACTTC.

The DNA of the CDR3 is TGCAGTGCTAGGGTGGCTTCGGGCCACATTCAGTACTTC. Translating gives CSARVASGHIQYF. The chain links TRBV20-1 to TRBJ2-4; D not resolved. From germline, CDR1 is DFQATT and CDR2 SNEGSKA (reference sequence). The CDR3 runs 13 residues. V dropped 3 bases and J dropped 8 bases, with 14 bases sitting between them.

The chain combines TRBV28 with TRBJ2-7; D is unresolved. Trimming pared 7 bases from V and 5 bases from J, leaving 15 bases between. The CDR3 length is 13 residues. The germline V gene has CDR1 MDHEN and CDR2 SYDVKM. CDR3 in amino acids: CASTDGPPDEQYF. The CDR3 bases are TGTGCCAGCACCGACGGGCCCCCTGACGAGCAGTACTTC.

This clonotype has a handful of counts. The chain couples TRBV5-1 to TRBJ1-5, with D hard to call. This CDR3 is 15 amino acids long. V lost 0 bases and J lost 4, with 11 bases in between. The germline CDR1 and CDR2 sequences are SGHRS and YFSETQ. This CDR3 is CASSLVSGENQPQHF. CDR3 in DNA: TGCGCCAGCAGCTTGGTTTCCGGGGAGAATCAGCCCCAGCATTTT.

The CDR3 here is CSARDLLAGLGDTQYF. The CDR3 DNA is TGCAGTGCTAGAGACCTCTTAGCGGGACTCGGTGATACGCAGTATTTT. The chain joins TRBV20-1 to TRBJ2-3, with 8 bases lining up with TRBD2. V dropped 0 bases and J dropped 6; count of bases not matched to a gene: 11. The germline CDR1 and CDR2 sequences are DFQATT and SNEGSKA (reference sequence). The CDR3 is 16 residues long.

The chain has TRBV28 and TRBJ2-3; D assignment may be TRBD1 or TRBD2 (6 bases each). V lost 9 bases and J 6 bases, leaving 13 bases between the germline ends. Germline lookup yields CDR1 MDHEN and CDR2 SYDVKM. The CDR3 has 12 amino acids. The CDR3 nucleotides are TGTGCCAGTGGGGGGCCCCCTGATACGCAGTATTTT. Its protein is CASGGPPDTQYF. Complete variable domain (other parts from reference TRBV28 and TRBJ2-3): DVKVTQSSRYLVKRTGEKVFLECVQDMDHENMFWYRQDPGLGLRLIYFSYDVKMKEKGDIPEGYSVSREKKERFSLILESASTNQTSMYLCASGGPPDTQYFGPGTRLTVL.

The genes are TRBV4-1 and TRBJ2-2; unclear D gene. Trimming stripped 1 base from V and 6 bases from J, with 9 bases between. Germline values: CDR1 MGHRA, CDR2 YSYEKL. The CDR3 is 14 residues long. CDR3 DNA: TGCGCCAGCAGCCAAGGTTTATTCGCCGGGGAGCTGTTTTTT. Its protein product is CASSQGLFAGELFF.

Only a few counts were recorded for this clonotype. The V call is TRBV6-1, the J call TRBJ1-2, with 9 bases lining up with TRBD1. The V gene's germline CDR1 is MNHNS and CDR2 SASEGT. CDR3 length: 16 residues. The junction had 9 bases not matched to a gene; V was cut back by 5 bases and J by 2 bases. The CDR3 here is CASSFGTGNSNYGYTF. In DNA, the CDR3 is TGTGCCAGCAGTTTCGGGACAGGGAATTCCAACTATGGCTACACCTTC.

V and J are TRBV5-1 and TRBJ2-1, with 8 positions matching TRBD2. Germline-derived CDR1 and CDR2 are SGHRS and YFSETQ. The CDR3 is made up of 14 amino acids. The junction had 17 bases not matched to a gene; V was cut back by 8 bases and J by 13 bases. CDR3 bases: TGCGCCAGTCACTTACTAGCGGAGCAAGAGACCCAGTTCTTC. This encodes CASHLLAEQETQFF.